The next 20 T cell receptor beta chains were all read from a single sample in a study of blood T cell repertoires in COVID-19 (dated by TCRdb to the early 2020s). The library was made by the immunoSEQ multiplex PCR assay. The clones in this table, taken by TCRdb from immuneACCESS, are in-frame only. Not every clone is retained; where verified, under half of the shortfall comes from an unresolved V gene, and the cause of the rest is unknown. The sample data list some 140,000 clones, and 83% of these were observed just once. The ten top clones hold 9% to 13% of the sample. Sequencing used peripheral blood. The receptors stem from a woman aged 55-69 years with COVID-19, enrolled during active disease.

This clone was counted only a few times. J is TRBJ1-5 and V is TRBV7-8; D possibly corresponds to TRBD1 (6 bases). The germline gives CDR1 SGHVS, CDR2 FQNEAQ. CDR3 size: 15 residues. The V gene lost 1 base and the J gene lost 3 bases, with 10 bases spanning the gap. The chain's CDR3 is CASSLGGGANQPQHF. The DNA for the CDR3 is TGTGCCAGCAGCTTAGGAGGGGGGGCCAATCAGCCCCAGCATTTT.

This CDR3 reads CASSLNRANTEAFF. CDR3 DNA sequence: TGTGCCAGCAGCTTAAACAGGGCGAACACTGAAGCTTTCTTT. The chain recombines TRBV7-8 with TRBJ1-1; perhaps TRBD1 as D (6 bases). Germline loops: CDR1 SGHVS, CDR2 FQNEAQ. V lost 2 bases and J 1 base, leaving 8 bases between the germline ends. The CDR3 sequence is 14 residues long.

This chain joins TRBV2 and TRBJ2-3; 8 nucleotides align to TRBD2. V lost 7 bases and J lost 2; bases outside the gene matches: 8. Germline loops: CDR1 SNHLY, CDR2 FYNNEI. CDR3 length: 15 residues. CDR3 protein: CASTKGLALTDTQYF. The CDR3 DNA sequence: TGTGCCAGCACCAAAGGACTAGCACTCACAGATACGCAGTATTTT.

The DNA for the CDR3 is TGTGCCAGCACCGACAGGGGGCGAGGAGGCTACACCTTC. Translated: CASTDRGRGGYTF. The gene calls are TRBV6-5 and TRBJ1-2; 10 bases align to TRBD1. The germline CDR1 and CDR2 sequences are MNHEY and SVGAGI. J was trimmed by 8 bases and V by 7 bases; bases with no gene match: 7. CDR3 size: 13 residues.

V and J are TRBV9 and TRBJ1-2; D ambiguous. With 2 bases removed from V and 5 bases from J, the gap between germline ends came to 13 bases. The CDR3 covers 14 residues. The V gene's germline CDR1 is SGDLS and CDR2 YYNGEE. CDR3 bases: TGTGCCAGCAGCGTCGCCTCAGGCGGGTATGGCTACACCTTC. Its translation: CASSVASGGYGYTF.

This clone was seen more than once but under ten times. The V and J genes are TRBV27 and TRBJ2-1; possibly TRBD2 for D (5 bases). The CDR3 is 17 amino acids. The germline V and J ends were trimmed by 5 bases and 4 bases, with 21 bases remaining between them. Germline values: CDR1 MNHEY, CDR2 SMNVEV (reference sequence). CDR3 in DNA: TGTGCCAGCAGTCCCCCCTCGTTTGCGGGTACATACAATGAGCAGTTCTTC. Encoded protein: CASSPPSFAGTYNEQFF.

The chain recombines TRBV5-1 with TRBJ1-6; D is undetermined. Germline V gives CDR1 SGHRS, CDR2 YFSETQ. The CDR3 is made up of 14 amino acids. Trimming took 6 bases from V and 2 from J, leaving 9 bases between them. Written as DNA, the CDR3 is TGCGCCAGCACCTCCGGGACCTATAATTCACCCCTCCACTTT. This gives the protein CASTSGTYNSPLHF.

V and J are TRBV9 and TRBJ1-2; D remains ambiguous. Germline CDR1 SGDLS, CDR2 YYNGEE. V lost 0 bases, J lost 0 bases, and 6 bases lay in between. The CDR3 sequence is 14 residues long. This CDR3 is CASSVVGANYGYTF. The CDR3 region has the DNA TGTGCCAGCAGCGTAGTCGGAGCTAACTATGGCTACACCTTC.

A note on this clone: Additional DNA sequences in this sample encode the identical CDR3. J is TRBJ2-2 and V is TRBV19; TRBD1 is a possible D gene (5 bases). Germline CDR1 is LNHDA and CDR2 is SQIVND (reference sequence). V lost 1 base, J lost 6 bases, and 6 bases lay in between. The CDR3 consists of 13 residues. This CDR3 reads CASSIAGPGELFF. The DNA of the CDR3 is TGTGCCAGTAGTATAGCAGGGCCCGGGGAGCTGTTTTTT.

The gene calls are TRBV5-6 and TRBJ2-1; perhaps TRBD2 as D (5 bases). V dropped 5 bases and J dropped 3 bases, with 15 bases sitting between them. This CDR3 contains 15 residues. The germline gives CDR1 SGHDT, CDR2 YYEEEE. CDR3 sequence reads: CASSRWGALYNEQFF. CDR3 sequence (DNA): TGTGCCAGCAGTAGATGGGGAGCTCTCTACAATGAGCAGTTCTTC.

The V and J genes are TRBV27 and TRBJ2-1; 8 nucleotides line up with TRBD1. In germline, CDR1 is MNHEY, CDR2 SMNVEV (reference sequence). The ends lost 5 bases at V and 2 bases at J; junction bases unmatched: 5. The CDR3 covers 15 residues. The CDR3 loop is CASSKGTGAYNEQFF. The CDR3 coding sequence is TGTGCCAGCAGTAAAGGGACAGGAGCCTACAATGAGCAGTTCTTC.

The table lists this clone with many counts. Here the CDR3 reads CASSLTSGRSTDTQYF. CDR3 bases: TGTGCCAGCAGCTTAACTAGCGGGAGAAGCACAGATACGCAGTATTTT. The chain carries TRBV7-9 and TRBJ2-3, with TRBD2 matching 11 bases. Trimming cost V 2 bases and J 0 bases; bases outside gene matches: 1. CDR3 length: 16 residues. The germline gives CDR1 SEHNR, CDR2 FQNEAQ (reference sequence).

The chain recombines TRBV2 with TRBJ2-3, with 13 positions matching TRBD2. Germline V CDR1 and CDR2: SNHLY, FYNNEI. CDR3 length equals 18 residues. With V trimmed by 7 bases and J by 3 bases, 13 bases remained unmatched. CDR3 coding DNA: TGTGCCAGCAAGCTCCGGACTAGCGGGAGCCGTGGGACAGATACGCAGTATTTT. It yields the protein CASKLRTSGSRGTDTQYF. Full variable domain (rest looked up from reference TRBV2 and TRBJ2-3): EPEVTQTPSHQVTQMGQEVILRCVPISNHLYFYWYRQILGQKVEFLVSFYNNEISEKSEIFDDQFSVERPDGSNFTLKIRSTKLEDSAMYFCASKLRTSGSRGTDTQYFGPGTRLTVL.

The rearrangement links TRBV11-2 to TRBJ2-2; 8 nucleotides line up with TRBD2. CDR1 and CDR2 (germline): SGHAT, FQNNGV. The trim removed 1 base at V and 3 bases at J, leaving 1 base unmatched. The CDR3 has 15 amino acids. The CDR3 here is CASSLGSGDTGELFF. DNA of the CDR3: TGTGCCAGCAGCTTAGGTAGCGGGGACACCGGGGAGCTGTTTTTT.

The gene calls are TRBV10-3 and TRBJ1-1, with D possibly being TRBD1 (5 bases). There are 14 residues in the CDR3. Trimming cost V 7 bases and J 4 bases, with 16 bases left between them. CDR1 and CDR2 (germline): ENHRY, SYGVKD. The CDR3 sequence is CAITDGGITTEAFF. CDR3 in DNA: TGTGCCATCACCGACGGGGGTATAACCACTGAAGCTTTCTTT.

The genes are TRBV5-1 and TRBJ2-7; a possible D gene is TRBD2 (6 bases). Germline V gene sequence: CDR1 SGHRS, CDR2 YFSETQ. The V and J ends lost 4 bases and 3 bases respectively, with 17 bases between them. The length of the CDR3 is 15 residues. This CDR3 is CASSPTGGKFYEQYF. CDR3 nucleotides: TGCGCCAGCAGCCCCACAGGAGGGAAGTTCTACGAGCAGTACTTC.

The chain uses TRBV11-2 and TRBJ2-5; possibly TRBD2 for D (6 bases). Trimming took off 5 bases at V and 0 bases at J, with 10 bases between the two ends. There are 14 residues in the CDR3. Germline assignment: CDR1 SGHAT and CDR2 FQNNGV. As DNA, the CDR3 is TGTGCCAGCAGCCGGGGACTCAACCAAGAGACCCAGTACTTC. Translation: CASSRGLNQETQYF.

This chain connects TRBV7-2 to TRBJ1-1; the D gene is possibly TRBD1 (6 bases). Germline values: CDR1 SGHTA, CDR2 FQGNSA. This CDR3 spans 14 amino acids. The V end was cut by 5 bases, the J end by 1 base, with 11 bases between. This CDR3 reads CASSEFRGNTEAFF. Here the CDR3 DNA reads TGTGCCAGCAGCGAATTCAGGGGGAACACTGAAGCTTTCTTT.

V gene TRBV18 combines with J gene TRBJ2-5; D may be TRBD2 (5 bases). CDR1 and CDR2 from the germline V gene are KGHSH and LQKENI. CDR3 length equals 14 residues. V was cut by 4 bases and J by 3 bases, with 12 bases left in between. The CDR3 spells CASSLRATEETQYF. The CDR3 bases are TGTGCCAGCTCACTGAGGGCAACGGAAGAGACCCAGTACTTC.

The genes are TRBV19 and TRBJ1-5, with unresolved D. Deletions cut 5 bases from V and 5 bases from J, with 16 bases between. CDR1 is LNHDA, CDR2 SQIVND, per germline (reference sequence). CDR3 length: 15 residues. The CDR3: CASSPSVVSHQPQHF. The CDR3 DNA reads TGTGCCAGTAGTCCCTCTGTCGTAAGCCATCAGCCCCAGCATTTT.